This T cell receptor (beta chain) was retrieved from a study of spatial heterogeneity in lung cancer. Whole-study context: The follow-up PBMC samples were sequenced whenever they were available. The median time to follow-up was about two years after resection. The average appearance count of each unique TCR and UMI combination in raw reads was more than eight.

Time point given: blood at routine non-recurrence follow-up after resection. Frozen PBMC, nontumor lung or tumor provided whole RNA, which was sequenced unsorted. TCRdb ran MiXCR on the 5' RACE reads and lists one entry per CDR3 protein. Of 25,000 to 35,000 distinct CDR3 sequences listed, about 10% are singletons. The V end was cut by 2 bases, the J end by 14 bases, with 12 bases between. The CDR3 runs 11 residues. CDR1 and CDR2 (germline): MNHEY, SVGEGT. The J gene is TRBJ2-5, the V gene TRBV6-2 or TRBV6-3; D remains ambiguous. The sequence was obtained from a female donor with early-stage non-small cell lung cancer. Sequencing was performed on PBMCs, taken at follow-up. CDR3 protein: CASSYDPLGYF. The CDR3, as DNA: TGTGCCAGCAGTTACGACCCCCTTGGATACTTC.